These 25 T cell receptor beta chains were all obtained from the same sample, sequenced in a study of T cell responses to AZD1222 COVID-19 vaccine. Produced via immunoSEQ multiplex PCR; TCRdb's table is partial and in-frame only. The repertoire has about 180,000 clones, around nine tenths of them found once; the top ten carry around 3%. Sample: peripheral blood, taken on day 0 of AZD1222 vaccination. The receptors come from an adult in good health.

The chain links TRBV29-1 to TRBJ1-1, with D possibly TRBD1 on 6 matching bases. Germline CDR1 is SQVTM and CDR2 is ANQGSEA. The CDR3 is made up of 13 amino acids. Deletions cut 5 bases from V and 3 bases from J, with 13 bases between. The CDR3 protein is CSVIRQVDTEAFF. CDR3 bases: TGCAGCGTTATCAGACAGGTCGACACTGAAGCTTTCTTT.

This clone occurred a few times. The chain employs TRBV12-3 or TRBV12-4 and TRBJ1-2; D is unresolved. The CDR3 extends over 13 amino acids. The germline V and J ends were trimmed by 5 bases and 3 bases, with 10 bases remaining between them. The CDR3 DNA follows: TGTGCCAGCAGTCCCGAGAGGTACTATGGCTACACCTTC. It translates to CASSPERYYGYTF.

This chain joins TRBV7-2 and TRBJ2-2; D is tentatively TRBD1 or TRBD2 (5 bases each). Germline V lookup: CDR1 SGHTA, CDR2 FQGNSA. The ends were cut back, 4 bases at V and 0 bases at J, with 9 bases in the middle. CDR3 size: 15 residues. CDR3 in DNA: TGTGCCAGCAGCTCGGGACGGACGAACACCGGGGAGCTGTTTTTT. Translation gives CASSSGRTNTGELFF.

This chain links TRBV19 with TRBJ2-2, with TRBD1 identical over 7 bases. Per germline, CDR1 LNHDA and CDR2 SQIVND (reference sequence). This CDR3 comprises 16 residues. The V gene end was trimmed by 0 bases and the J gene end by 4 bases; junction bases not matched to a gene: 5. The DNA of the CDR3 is TGTGCCAGTAGTATAGAAGAGGGGGCGGGCACCGGGGAGCTGTTTTTT. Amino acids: CASSIEEGAGTGELFF.

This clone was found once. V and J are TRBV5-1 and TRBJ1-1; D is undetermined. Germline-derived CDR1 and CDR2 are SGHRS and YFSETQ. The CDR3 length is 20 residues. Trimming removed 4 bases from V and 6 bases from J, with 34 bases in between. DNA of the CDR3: TGCGCCAGCAGCCTGCCCCAGGACCGAGGCCCTGGGGTTATTGGGTCTGAAGCTTTCTTT. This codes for CASSLPQDRGPGVIGSEAFF.

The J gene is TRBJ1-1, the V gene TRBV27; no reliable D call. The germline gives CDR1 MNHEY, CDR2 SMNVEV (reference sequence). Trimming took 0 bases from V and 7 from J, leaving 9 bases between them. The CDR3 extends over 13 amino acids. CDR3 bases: TGTGCCAGCAGTTTATCTTTTGGGGATGAAGCTTTCTTT. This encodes CASSLSFGDEAFF.

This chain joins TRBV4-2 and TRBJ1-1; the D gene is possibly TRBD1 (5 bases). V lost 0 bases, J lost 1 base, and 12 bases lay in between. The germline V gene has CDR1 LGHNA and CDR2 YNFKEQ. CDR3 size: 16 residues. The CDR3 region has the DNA TGTGCCAGCAGCCAAGATCCGGGGGGGTCGAACACTGAAGCTTTCTTT. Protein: CASSQDPGGSNTEAFF.

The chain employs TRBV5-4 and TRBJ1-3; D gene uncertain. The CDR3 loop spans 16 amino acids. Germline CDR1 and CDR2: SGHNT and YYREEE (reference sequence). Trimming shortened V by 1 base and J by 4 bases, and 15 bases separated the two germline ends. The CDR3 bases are TGTGCCAGCAGCTTGCCTTCATCCCCAGGCGGAAACACCATATATTTT. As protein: CASSLPSSPGGNTIYF.

CDR3 region: CASSQVGSANNEQFF. The CDR3 bases are TGTGCCAGCAGCCAAGTGGGCAGTGCAAACAATGAGCAGTTCTTC. This chain links TRBV14 with TRBJ2-1; unclear D gene. With 1 base removed from V and 5 bases from J, the gap between germline ends came to 12 bases. The CDR3 is 15 amino acids. CDR1 is SGHDN and CDR2 is FVKESK in the germline V gene.

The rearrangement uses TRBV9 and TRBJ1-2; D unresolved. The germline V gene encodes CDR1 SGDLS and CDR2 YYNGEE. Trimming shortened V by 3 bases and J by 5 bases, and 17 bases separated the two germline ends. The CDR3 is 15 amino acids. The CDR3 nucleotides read TGTGCCAGCAGCGAGGAAGGCCACACCGCATATGGCTACACCTTC. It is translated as CASSEEGHTAYGYTF.

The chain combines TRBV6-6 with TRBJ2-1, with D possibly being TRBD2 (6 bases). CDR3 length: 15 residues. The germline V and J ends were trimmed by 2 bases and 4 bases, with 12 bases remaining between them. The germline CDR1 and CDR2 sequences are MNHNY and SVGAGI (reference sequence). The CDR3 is CASSYGGTRYNEQFF. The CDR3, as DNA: TGTGCCAGCAGTTACGGGGGGACCCGATACAATGAGCAGTTCTTC.

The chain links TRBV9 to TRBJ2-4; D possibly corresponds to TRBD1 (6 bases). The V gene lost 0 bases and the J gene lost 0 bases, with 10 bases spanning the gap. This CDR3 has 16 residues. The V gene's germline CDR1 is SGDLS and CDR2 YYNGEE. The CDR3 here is CASSVDQGLAKNIQYF. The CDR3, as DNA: TGTGCCAGCAGCGTAGATCAGGGGCTAGCCAAAAACATTCAGTACTTC.

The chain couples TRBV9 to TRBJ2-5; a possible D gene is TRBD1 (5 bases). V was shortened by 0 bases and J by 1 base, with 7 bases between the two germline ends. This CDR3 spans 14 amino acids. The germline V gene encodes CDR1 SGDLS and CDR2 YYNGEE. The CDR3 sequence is CASSVAQGQETQYF. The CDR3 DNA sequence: TGTGCCAGCAGCGTAGCCCAGGGCCAAGAGACCCAGTACTTC.

This CDR3 is CASSLYDRPSGANVLTF. The CDR3 nucleotides are TGTGCCAGCAGCTTATACGACAGGCCCTCTGGGGCCAACGTCCTGACTTTC. The V call is TRBV7-8, the J call TRBJ2-6; D is possibly TRBD1 (6 bases). V was pared by 2 bases and J by 0 bases, with 11 bases between. CDR3 length: 17 residues. Germline loops: CDR1 SGHVS, CDR2 FQNEAQ.

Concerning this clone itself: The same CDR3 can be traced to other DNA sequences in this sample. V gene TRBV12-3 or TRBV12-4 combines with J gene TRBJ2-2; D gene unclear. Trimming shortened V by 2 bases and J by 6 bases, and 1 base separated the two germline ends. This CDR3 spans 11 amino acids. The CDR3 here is CASSLPGELFF. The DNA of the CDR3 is TGTGCCAGCAGTTTACCCGGGGAGCTGTTTTTT.

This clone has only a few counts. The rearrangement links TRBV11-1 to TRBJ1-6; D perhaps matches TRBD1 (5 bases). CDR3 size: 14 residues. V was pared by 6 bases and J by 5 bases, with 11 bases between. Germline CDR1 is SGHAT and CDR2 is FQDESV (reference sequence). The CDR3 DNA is TGTGCCAGCAGATCAGGGATCCATAATTCACCCCTCCACTTT. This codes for CASRSGIHNSPLHF.

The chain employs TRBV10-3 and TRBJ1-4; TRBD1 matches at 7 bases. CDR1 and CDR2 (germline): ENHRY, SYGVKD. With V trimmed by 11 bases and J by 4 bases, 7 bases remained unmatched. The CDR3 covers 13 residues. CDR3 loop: CAVKGASNEKLFF. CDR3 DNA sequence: TGTGCCGTCAAGGGGGCTAGTAATGAAAAACTGTTTTTT.

The CDR3 sequence: CASSPTGTYEQYF. The CDR3 DNA reads as TGTGCCAGTAGTCCGACAGGGACCTACGAGCAGTACTTC. The chain links TRBV19 to TRBJ2-7; 7 bases match TRBD1. The CDR3 loop spans 13 amino acids. V gave up 5 bases and J gave up 2 bases; unmatched junction bases: 3. Germline loops: CDR1 LNHDA, CDR2 SQIVND (reference sequence).

In nucleotides, the CDR3 is TGTGCCAGCAGCCAGACAGTTACTAGCTCCTACGAGCAGTACTTC. Translated, it gives CASSQTVTSSYEQYF. The rearrangement links TRBV16 to TRBJ2-7; D could derive from TRBD1 or TRBD2 (5 bases each). The germline CDR1 and CDR2 sequences are KGHSY and FQNENV. Trimming cost V 3 bases and J 0 bases, with 12 bases left between them. The CDR3 spans 15 residues.

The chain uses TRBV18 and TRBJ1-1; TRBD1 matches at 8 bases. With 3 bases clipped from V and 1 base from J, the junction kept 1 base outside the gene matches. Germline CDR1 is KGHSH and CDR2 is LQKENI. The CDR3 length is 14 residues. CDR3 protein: CASSPTGGNTEAFF. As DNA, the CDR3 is TGTGCCAGCTCACCTACAGGGGGGAACACTGAAGCTTTCTTT.

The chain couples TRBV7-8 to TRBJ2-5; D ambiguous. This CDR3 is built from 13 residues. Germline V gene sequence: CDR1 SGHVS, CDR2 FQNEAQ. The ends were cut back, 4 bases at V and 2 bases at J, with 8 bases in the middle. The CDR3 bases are TGTGCCAGCAGCTCGGATGGGCAAGAGACCCAGTACTTC. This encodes CASSSDGQETQYF.

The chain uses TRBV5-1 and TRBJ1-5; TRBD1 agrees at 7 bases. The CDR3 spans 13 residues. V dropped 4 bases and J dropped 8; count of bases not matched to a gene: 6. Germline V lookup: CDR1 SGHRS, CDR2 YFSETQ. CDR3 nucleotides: TGCGCCAGCAGCCTCAGACAGGGTGAGCCCCAGCATTTT. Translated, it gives CASSLRQGEPQHF.

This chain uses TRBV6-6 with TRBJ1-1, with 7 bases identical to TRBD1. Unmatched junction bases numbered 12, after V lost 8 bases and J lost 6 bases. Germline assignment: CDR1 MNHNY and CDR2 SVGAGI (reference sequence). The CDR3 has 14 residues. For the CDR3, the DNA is TGTGCCAGCGTGGGGGACAGTCGAAGTTCTGAAGCTTTCTTT. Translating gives CASVGDSRSSEAFF.

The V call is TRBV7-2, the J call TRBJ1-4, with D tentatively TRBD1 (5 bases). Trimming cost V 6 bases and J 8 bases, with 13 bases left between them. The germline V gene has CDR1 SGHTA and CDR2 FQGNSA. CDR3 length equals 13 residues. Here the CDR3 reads CASRRGAEEKLFF. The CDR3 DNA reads TGTGCCAGCAGGAGGGGCGCGGAGGAAAAACTGTTTTTT.

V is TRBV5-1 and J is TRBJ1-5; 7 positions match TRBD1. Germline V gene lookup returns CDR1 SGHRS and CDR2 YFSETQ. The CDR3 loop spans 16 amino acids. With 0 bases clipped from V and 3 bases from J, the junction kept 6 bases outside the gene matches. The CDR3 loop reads CASSLGLGGPNQPQHF. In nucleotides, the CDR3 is TGCGCCAGCAGCTTGGGTCTAGGGGGCCCCAATCAGCCCCAGCATTTT.